This T cell receptor beta chain was captured by sequencing in a study of T cells in Graves' hyperthyroidism and ophthalmopathy. Study details: Initial diagnosis, before any treatment, was when peripheral blood was collected. Whole-study results and caveats: Ophthalmopathy stood apart from stable hyperthyroidism in a 13 V-J model. Blood also carried most thyroid clonotypes expanded above 0.001.

PBMCs were collected from an approximately 9 ml volume of fresh peripheral blood. V shed 4 bases, J shed 4 bases, and the junction held 4 bases outside the gene matches. Germline assignment: CDR1 SGHTS and CDR2 YDEGEE. The CDR3 length is 13 residues. Concerning this clonotype itself: Its specificity is not known.

The investigators amplified TCR beta CDR3 regions from RNA transcripts. The HTBI primer set was used in a first-round RT-PCR of the TCR CDR3. TCRdb independently ran MiXCR on the multiplex PCR reads; one entry per CDR3 protein. The sample records under 650,000 distinct CDR3 sequences, about 16% being singletons. Sequencing was done on a sample of blood. This TCR came from a woman under 40 with Graves' hyperthyroidism. The J gene is TRBJ2-5, the V gene TRBV5-8; TRBD1 matches 7 bases. CDR3 protein: CASSAQGRETQYF. CDR3 bases: TGTGCCAGCAGCGCACAGGGGCGAGAGACCCAGTACTTC.